This T cell receptor (beta chain) was documented in a study of blood T cell repertoires in COVID-19. Study at large: Whether acute or convalescent, the COVID-19 samples came from the United States, Italy and Spain. From T cells, B-cell-depleted T cells, or PBMCs came the material, which was cDNA or gDNA.

Enrolment of Seattle patients took place during active infection, and they were followed longitudinally. The germline V and J ends were trimmed by 5 bases and 0 bases, with 7 bases remaining between them. This CDR3 spans 13 amino acids. Germline CDR1 and CDR2: SGHAT and FQNNGV. Assay: immunoSEQ multiplex PCR; the TCRdb copy retains only in-frame clones and omits some. The sample has 140,000 or so clones, roughly 89% seen once. The receptor was isolated from a man aged 30-40 years with COVID-19, enrolled during active disease. Sequences were obtained from peripheral blood. The J gene is TRBJ2-5, the V gene TRBV11-2, with a possible D match to TRBD1 (5 bases). The CDR3 region has the DNA TGTGCCAGCAGCGCAGGGTACCAAGAGACCCAGTACTTC. Translated, it gives CASSAGYQETQYF.